The 20 T cell receptor beta chains in this list originate from one sample, sequenced in a study of T cell responses to AZD1222 COVID-19 vaccine. The assay was immunoSEQ multiplex PCR, and TCRdb's table has in-frame clones only and misses some. This table holds tens of thousands of clones, under 85% found once. The starting material was peripheral blood, obtained on day 0 of AZD1222 vaccination. Every receptor here comes from an adult in good health.

This chain joins TRBV18 and TRBJ1-2; 8 nucleotides line up with TRBD1. The V segment lost 6 bases and the J segment 3 bases; nucleotides outside the gene matches: 3. CDR3 length equals 13 residues. Germline loops: CDR1 KGHSH, CDR2 LQKENI. This CDR3 is CASSEDRDYGYTF. CDR3 DNA: TGTGCCAGCTCCGAGGACAGGGACTATGGCTACACCTTC.

The chain employs TRBV2 and TRBJ1-6, with a possible D match to TRBD1 (5 bases). The germline V and J ends were trimmed by 6 bases and 0 bases, with 9 bases remaining between them. The CDR3 has 15 amino acids. Germline V gene lookup returns CDR1 SNHLY and CDR2 FYNNEI. Here the CDR3 reads CASRPGSSYNSPLHF. CDR3 DNA: TGTGCCAGCAGACCAGGGAGCTCCTATAATTCACCCCTCCACTTT.

The CDR3 protein is CASTLAGNTGELFF. For the CDR3, the DNA is TGTGCCAGCACACTAGCGGGGAACACCGGGGAGCTGTTTTTT. The rearrangement links TRBV28 to TRBJ2-2; 9 bases match TRBD2. Trimming took 7 bases from V and 1 from J; bases not matched to a gene: 1. Looked up from germline, CDR1 is MDHEN and CDR2 is SYDVKM. The CDR3 runs to 14 residues.

V and J are TRBV30 and TRBJ2-7; TRBD1 matches at 9 bases. The germline gives CDR1 GTSNPN, CDR2 SVGIG (reference sequence). The CDR3 extends over 16 amino acids. V lost 2 bases to trimming and J lost 5 bases; unmatched junction nucleotides: 13. The CDR3 spells CAWSRTGTGTPNEQYF. The CDR3 DNA reads TGTGCCTGGAGTCGAACCGGGACAGGGACTCCGAACGAGCAGTACTTC. The whole variable domain, filled in from reference TRBV30 and TRBJ2-7, reads SQTIHQWPATLVQPVGSPLSLECTVEGTSNPNLYWYRQAAGRGLQLLFYSVGIGQISSEVPQNLSASRPQDRQFILSSKKLLLSDSGFYLCAWSRTGTGTPNEQYFGPGTRLTVT.

J is TRBJ1-6 and V is TRBV18; TRBD1 might be the D (6 bases). V lost 3 bases and J 8 bases, leaving 23 bases between the germline ends. The CDR3 extends over 18 amino acids. CDR1 and CDR2 (germline): KGHSH, LQKENI. This CDR3 reads CASSPVIRQERTDSPLHF. CDR3 in DNA: TGTGCCAGCTCACCCGTAATTCGACAGGAACGGACGGATTCACCCCTCCACTTT. The whole variable domain, remainder taken from reference TRBV18 and TRBJ1-6, is NAGVMQNPRHLVRRRGQEARLRCSPMKGHSHVYWYRQLPEEGLKFMVYLQKENIIDESGMPKERFSAEFPKEGPSILRIQQVVRGDSAAYFCASSPVIRQERTDSPLHFGNGTRLTVT.

In nucleotides, the CDR3 is TGTGCCAGCAGGCTGGACAATAGTAATGAAAAACTGTTTTTT. The encoded protein is CASRLDNSNEKLFF. The J gene is TRBJ1-4, the V gene TRBV6-5, with D possibly TRBD1 on 5 matching bases. Germline CDR1 MNHEY, CDR2 SVGAGI. V lost 6 bases and J lost 4, with 12 bases in between. The CDR3 extends over 14 amino acids.

The chain carries TRBV6-6 and TRBJ1-1; 10 bases line up with TRBD1. The CDR3 contains 14 residues. V dropped 6 bases and J dropped 6; count of bases not matched to a gene: 7. Per germline, CDR1 MNHNY and CDR2 SVGAGI (reference sequence). The CDR3 DNA sequence: TGTGCCAGCAGCCCGACAGGGGGCGAGGCTGAAGCTTTCTTT. Its translation: CASSPTGGEAEAFF.

V is TRBV11-1 and J is TRBJ2-3, with D perhaps matching TRBD1 (5 bases). Germline-derived CDR1 and CDR2 are SGHAT and FQDESV (reference sequence). The CDR3 spans 15 residues. V dropped 0 bases and J dropped 1 base, with 8 bases sitting between them. The CDR3 region has the DNA TGTGCCAGCAGCTTAGCGGGGCAGGGCACAGATACGCAGTATTTT. Translated, it gives CASSLAGQGTDTQYF. Combining the CDR3 with reference TRBV11-1 and TRBJ2-3 gives the whole variable domain EAEVAQSPRYKITEKSQAVAFWCDPISGHATLYWYRQILGQGPELLVQFQDESVVDDSQLPKDRFSAERLKGVDSTLKIQPAELGDSAMYLCASSLAGQGTDTQYFGPGTRLTVL.

This clone was recorded only once. This rearrangement joins TRBV4-1 to TRBJ1-1; 8 bases are shared with TRBD1. V trimming: 3 bases; J trimming: 1 base; junction bases outside the gene matches: 4. Germline CDR1 reads MGHRA; CDR2 reads YSYEKL. The CDR3 sequence is 15 residues long. The chain's CDR3 is CASSHPGTGNTEAFF. CDR3 nucleotide sequence: TGCGCCAGCAGCCACCCCGGGACAGGGAACACTGAAGCTTTCTTT.

This sequence joins TRBV7-9 and TRBJ2-3; D uncertain. With 2 bases removed from V and 8 bases from J, the gap between germline ends came to 11 bases. This CDR3 has 13 amino acids. Germline V gene sequence: CDR1 SEHNR, CDR2 FQNEAQ (reference sequence). CDR3 DNA: TGTGCCAGCAGCTTACGGCGCCTAGGTACGCAGTATTTT. This encodes CASSLRRLGTQYF.

This clone was seen a few times. Written as DNA, the CDR3 is TGTGCCAGCAGCCCCTCCTACGAGCAGTACTTC. Protein sequence: CASSPSYEQYF. The J gene is TRBJ2-7, the V gene TRBV11-2; no clear D gene. The CDR3 length is 11 residues. CDR1 is SGHAT, CDR2 FQNNGV, per germline. V lost 5 bases, J lost 0 bases, and 2 bases lay in between. The complete variable domain, with remaining parts taken from reference TRBV11-2 and TRBJ2-7, reads EAGVAQSPRYKIIEKRQSVAFWCNPISGHATLYWYQQILGQGPKLLIQFQNNGVVDDSQLPKDRFSAERLKGVDSTLKIQPAKLEDSAVYLCASSPSYEQYFGPGTRLTVT.

J is TRBJ1-1 and V is TRBV3-1 (or the pseudogene TRBV3-2); a weak D match, TRBD1 (6 bases). The CDR3 extends over 17 amino acids. Trimming cost V 0 bases and J 2 bases, with 16 bases left between them. CDR1 and CDR2 (germline): LGHDT, YNNKEL (reference sequence). The chain's CDR3 is CASSQEAGGGPNTEAFF. The CDR3 DNA reads as TGTGCCAGCAGCCAAGAAGCGGGTGGGGGGCCAAACACTGAAGCTTTCTTT.

The rearrangement joins TRBV18 to TRBJ1-5; 8 nucleotides agree with TRBD1. J was trimmed by 0 bases and V by 2 bases; bases with no gene match: 3. The CDR3 totals 16 residues. Per the germline V gene, CDR1 is KGHSH and CDR2 is LQKENI. The CDR3 loop is CASSPSGGNSNQPQHF. For the CDR3, the DNA is TGTGCCAGCTCACCATCAGGGGGCAATAGCAATCAGCCCCAGCATTTT.

This clone was observed a single time. J is TRBJ2-5 and V is TRBV5-1; D not certain. This CDR3 region has 14 residues. CDR1 is SGHRS and CDR2 is YFSETQ in the germline V gene. The V end lost 0 bases, the J end lost 2 bases, and 8 bases lay between the germline ends. The CDR3 bases are TGCGCCAGCAGCTTGGGCGAACTGCAAGAGACCCAGTACTTC. This translates into CASSLGELQETQYF.

V is TRBV7-9 and J is TRBJ1-5, with D perhaps matching TRBD1 (5 bases). Trimming stripped 5 bases from V and 4 bases from J, with 12 bases between. There are 14 residues in the CDR3. The germline CDR1 and CDR2 sequences are SEHNR and FQNEAQ (reference sequence). The CDR3 DNA sequence: TGTGCCAGCAGCCCAGAGGGGTGGAATCAGCCCCAGCATTTT. This codes for CASSPEGWNQPQHF.

V gene TRBV10-1 combines with J gene TRBJ2-3; TRBD2 aligns across 10 bases. CDR1 and CDR2 (germline): WNHNN, SYGVQD (reference sequence). Unmatched junction bases numbered 2, after V lost 3 bases and J lost 2 bases. This CDR3 is 15 amino acids long. CDR3 sequence: CASSDLAGATDTQYF. The CDR3, as DNA: TGCGCCAGCAGTGATCTAGCGGGGGCCACAGATACGCAGTATTTT.

This chain links TRBV6-5 with TRBJ2-2; D not certain. Germline-derived CDR1 and CDR2 are MNHEY and SVGAGI. V was shortened by 6 bases and J by 2 bases, with 4 bases between the two germline ends. The CDR3 sequence is 12 residues long. The DNA of the CDR3 is TGTGCCAGCAGAATTAACACCGGGGAGCTGTTTTTT. Translated: CASRINTGELFF.

The chain couples TRBV3-1 (or the pseudogene TRBV3-2) to TRBJ2-3; D perhaps matches TRBD1 (5 bases). V lost 7 bases, J lost 3 bases, and 11 bases lay in between. Germline V gene lookup returns CDR1 LGHDT and CDR2 YNNKEL (reference sequence). The CDR3 has 13 residues. CDR3 region: CASTLGLTDTQYF. CDR3 nucleotides: TGTGCCAGCACCCTGGGGCTTACAGATACGCAGTATTTT.

The CDR3 loop reads CASTDRAHYNEQFF. For the CDR3, the DNA is TGTGCCAGCACCGACAGGGCCCACTACAATGAGCAGTTCTTC. This chain uses TRBV5-4 with TRBJ2-1, with 7 bases aligning to TRBD1. Germline lookup yields CDR1 SGHNT and CDR2 YYREEE (reference sequence). This CDR3 spans 14 amino acids. Trimming cost V 6 bases and J 3 bases; bases outside gene matches: 6. The whole variable domain, remainder taken from reference TRBV5-4 and TRBJ2-1, is ETGVTQSPTHLIKTRGQQVTLRCSSQSGHNTVSWYQQALGQGPQFIFQYYREEENGRGNFPPRFSGLQFPNYSSELNVNALELDDSALYLCASTDRAHYNEQFFGPGTRLTVL.

The J gene is TRBJ2-5, the V gene TRBV30; TRBD1 agrees at 7 bases. V lost 3 bases, J lost 0 bases, and 4 bases stayed unmatched. The germline V gene has CDR1 GTSNPN and CDR2 SVGIG (reference sequence). The CDR3 consists of 14 residues. The CDR3 loop reads CAWRKGQYQETQYF. CDR3 sequence (DNA): TGTGCCTGGAGAAAGGGACAGTACCAAGAGACCCAGTACTTC.